Sequencing of this TCR beta chain was carried out in a study of Ad26.COV2.S vaccination and SARS-CoV-2 variants. The data were produced by immunoSEQ multiplex PCR, yet TCRdb's version contains in-frame clones alone and is incomplete. The table shows roughly 380,000 clones, with roughly 94% occurring only once. In regard to this clone: Its specificity is unknown.

Study findings and constraints: Vaccinees reportedly had broad spike-specific CD8+ and CD4+ T cell responses. TCR breadth and depth estimates may have understated total T cell responses.

This TCR came from a human donor who had recovered from COVID-19. The source was peripheral blood, collected after recovery from COVID-19.

The CDR3 coding sequence is TGTGCCAGCAGTTTAAGGCAGGGAGGTAATTCACCCCTCCACTTT. This gives the protein CASSLRQGGNSPLHF. V usage is TRBV27 and J usage is TRBJ1-6; possible D gene TRBD1, 5 bases. Germline values: CDR1 MNHEY, CDR2 SMNVEV (reference sequence). V gave up 2 bases and J gave up 6 bases, with 11 bases separating them. The CDR3 extends over 15 amino acids.